This entry features one T cell receptor (beta chain) sequence. An expansion of CD8+CD57+ cells by flow cytometry had been shown in patients chosen for sequencing. Trimming shortened V by 1 base and J by 7 bases, and 12 bases separated the two germline ends. The germline gives CDR1 SGDLS, CDR2 YYNGEE. The CDR3 is made up of 15 amino acids. These data are taken from a study of CD8+CD57+ T cells in acquired aplastic anemia. CDR3 and TCR beta VDJ profiling relied on genomic DNA as the template. TCRdb re-called the reads through MiXCR, storing one row per CDR3 protein. The sample consists of around 170,000 distinct CDR3 sequences, 48% of them appearing once.

This chain links TRBV9 with TRBJ1-6; D might be TRBD1 (5 bases). The TCR comes from a human donor with aplastic anemia. The sequenced sample was sorted CD4+, CD8+, or CD8+CD57+ T cells (not recorded which) from PBMCs. The CDR3 DNA follows: TGTGCCAGCAGCGTATCCGGGCAGGGCAATTCACCCCTCCACTTT. Protein product: CASSVSGQGNSPLHF.